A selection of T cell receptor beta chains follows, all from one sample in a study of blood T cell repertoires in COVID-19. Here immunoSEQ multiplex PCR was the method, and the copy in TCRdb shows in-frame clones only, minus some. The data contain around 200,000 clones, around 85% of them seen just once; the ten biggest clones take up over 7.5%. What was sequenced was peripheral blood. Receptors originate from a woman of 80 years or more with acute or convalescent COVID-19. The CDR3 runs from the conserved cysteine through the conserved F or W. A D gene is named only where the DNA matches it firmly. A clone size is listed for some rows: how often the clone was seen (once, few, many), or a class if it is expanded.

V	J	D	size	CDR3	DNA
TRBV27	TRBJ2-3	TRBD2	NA	CASSSPGTSGRPQYF	TGTGCCAGCAGTTCCCCCGGGACTAGCGGGAGGCCGCAGTATTTT
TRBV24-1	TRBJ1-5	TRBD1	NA	CATQQGARQPQHF	TGTGCCACTCAACAGGGGGCGCGGCAGCCCCAGCATTTT
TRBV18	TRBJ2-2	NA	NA	CASSAGFGELFF	TGTGCCAGCTCGGCAGGGTTCGGGGAGCTGTTTTTT
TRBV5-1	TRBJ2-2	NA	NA	CASSLGQGRATGELFF	TGCGCCAGCAGCTTGGGGCAGGGAAGGGCGACCGGGGAGCTGTTTTTT
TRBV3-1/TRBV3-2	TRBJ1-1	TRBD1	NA	CASSPRTGGGTEAFF	TGTGCCAGCAGCCCCCGAACAGGGGGCGGGACTGAAGCTTTCTTT
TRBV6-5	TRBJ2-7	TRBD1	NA	CASSPGQVRYEQYF	TGTGCCAGCAGCCCGGGACAGGTGAGGTACGAGCAGTACTTC
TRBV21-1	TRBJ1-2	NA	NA	CASSKAPRQSYTF	TGTGCCAGCAGCAAAGCGCCTCGACAGAGCTACACCTTC
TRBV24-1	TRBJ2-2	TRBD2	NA	CATSETRTSGNTGELFF	TGTGCCACCAGTGAAACCCGGACTAGCGGGAACACCGGGGAGCTGTTTTTT
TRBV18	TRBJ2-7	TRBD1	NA	CASSPRAGGQGRDEQYF	TGTGCCAGCTCACCACGGGCTGGGGGACAGGGAAGGGACGAGCAGTACTTC
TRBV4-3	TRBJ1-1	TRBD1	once	CASSQDWTGVNTEAFF	TGCGCTAGCAGCCAAGACTGGACAGGTGTAAACACTGAAGCTTTCTTT
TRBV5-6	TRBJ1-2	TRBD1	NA	CASSLPGQPYGYTF	TGTGCCAGCAGCTTACCGGGACAGCCGTATGGCTACACCTTC